The sequence of this TCR beta chain was determined in a study of monozygotic twins with inflammatory bowel disease. TCRdb re-called the 5' RACE reads and shows each CDR3 protein once, DNA omitted. The table gives 300,000 to 400,000 distinct CDR3 sequences; the top ten clones make up just over 2.5% of it. A note on this clonotype: Its antigen is still unknown.

The germline V gene has CDR1 DFQATT and CDR2 SNEGSKA (reference sequence). The CDR3 runs to 13 residues. Notes on the study in general: Repertoire similarity was not found to differ between concordant and discordant twins, possibly from limited power. Among IBD patients, TCRbeta diversity (inverse Simpson) was lower than in healthy co-twins.

This sequence originates from a human donor with ulcerative colitis or Crohn's disease, or a healthy co-twin of an affected twin (not recorded which). J is TRBJ2-6 and V is TRBV20-1. Sequenced material: blood. The CDR3: CSAIGSGANVLTF.